This T cell receptor (beta chain) was profiled in a study of long-term antiretroviral therapy in people with HIV (dated by TCRdb to about 2022). About the full investigation: The earliest samples were collected about a decade before the 2015 WHO recommendation for immediate ART, when ART was typically delayed until CD4 counts fell. A retrospective serial study tested whether changes in peripheral blood TRB repertoire composition and diversity were associated with ART initiation and durable HIV suppression. A total of about 180 cryopreserved PBMC samples were contributed to the cohort by 30 adults with confirmed HIV infection, with samples collected serially over a mean of approximately six years (range 1-12). About 35% of the 30 participants with HIV were female. No cross-contamination during QIAcube processing turned up in test extractions that ran a monoclonal T-cell line alongside 33 polyclonal samples. Here is what the overall study found, with its caveats: Inferences about post-ART repertoire changes were limited because no data were available on ART adherence, viral resistance or therapy changes. Since PBMC availability was limited, sequencing covered only the TCR beta chain, with no alpha chain pairing. Compared with controls, HIV repertoires had narrower CDR3 length ranges, and the network structure pointed to an antigen-experienced repertoire that shifted only slightly toward naive after ART. Unsorted PBMC were profiled instead of sorted CD4+ and CD8+ T cells because pre-ART samples had limited cell numbers. The samples were dated from about 2003 to 2018, and the ART regimens that were used may be less effective than current ART regimens. ART initiation was associated with a significant increase in TRB diversity, but diversity stayed significantly below transplant donor controls even after long-term ART. At every time point, the repertoire was dominated by expanded TRB clones first identified before ART initiation, although this dominance fluctuated and, in many PLHIV, declined after ART.

Including cysteine and phenylalanine, the CDR3 has 16 amino acids. Kept here is only the CDR3 DNA, which spans 48 bases and is read in frame from base 1. Via the germline V gene (reference sequence), CDR1 is SEHNR and CDR2 FQNEAQ. V lost 3 bases and J lost 0 bases; the stretch between them is 12 bases long. The immunoSEQ hsTCRB v3.0 assay was used at survey level resolution for TRB variable region sequencing. The target sequencing depth for TRB was roughly 40,000-55,000 T-cell genomes per sample. Pooled TRB libraries were sequenced on an Illumina MiSeq with a v3 150-cycle kit. The study's processing was this. Repertoire analysis was run in R within a reproducible Nextflow workflow that covered QC, data transformation and analysis. Custom analyses were implemented in LymphoSeq2, an R package for AIRR-Seq data exploration. A handful of samples yielding fewer than 5000 total TRB sequences were excluded, leaving more than 150 analyzed HIV repertoires. Of the roughly 180 retained HIV repertoires, about 60 were collected before and about 130 after ART initiation. Repertoires were downsampled to 5000 TRB nucleotide sequences, with summary statistics averaged over 100 downsampling iterations. The analysis kept only TRB sequences whose CDR3 regions were at least seven amino acids long. Two measures captured diversity: a Shannon entropy-derived clonality score and the Gini coefficient. In the repertoire networks, any two of the top 5000 CDR3 amino acid sequences were linked whenever the two sequences differed by an edit distance of one. GLIPH2 predicted antigen specificity groups and MHC restriction for TRB CDR3 amino acid sequences. To flag known CMV, EBV, HIV or tissue antigen associations, CDR3 amino acid sequences were matched against VDJdb and McPAS-TCR. Pre-ART, post-ART and control groups were compared with Wilcoxon signed-rank tests and Holm-Bonferroni correction. Drawn from immuneACCESS, this table holds only the in-frame rearrangements with V and J called that TCRdb kept. Clones are partly lost; checked studies trace under half to an unresolved V gene and leave the rest unexplained. V and J calls and clone size follow that table, whereas D and trimming were derived from the DNA. Present in this sample are about 23,000 clones, around four fifths of which were seen just once. 10% to 15% of the sample comes from the top ten.

Inclusion was restricted to participants for whom at least one PBMC sample before ART initiation and at least two post-ART samples were available. Every participant with HIV received treatment in the United States of America. Cryopreserved samples of about 0.9-11 million PBMC were thawed and washed before DNA extraction. At the time of the earliest PBMC sample, participants with HIV were aged between about 23 and 54 years. Each participant contributed PBMC samples from 1-4 timepoints before ART initiation and 2-8 timepoints after ART initiation, with a median of 7 samples. Serial HIV viral load, CD4+ T-cell count, ART history and demographic data were obtained for every participant. Genomic DNA was extracted from unsorted PBMC with a Qiagen kit on a QIAcube, processed in batches of 12 samples. With respect to this clone: Its specific antigen is unknown. No clone much larger than this one lies a single base away; base qualities are absent.

The sample here was unsorted PBMCs, taken 1.6 years after starting antiretroviral therapy. The chain joins TRBV7-9 to TRBJ1-3; a confident D gene designation cannot be given. This receptor was obtained from a man between 40 and 49 years old with HIV. This receptor has the CDR3 CASSFLAGSSGNTIYF. At the DNA level, the sequence is TGTGCCAGCAGCTTTTTAGCCGGTAGCTCTGGAAACACCATATATTTT.